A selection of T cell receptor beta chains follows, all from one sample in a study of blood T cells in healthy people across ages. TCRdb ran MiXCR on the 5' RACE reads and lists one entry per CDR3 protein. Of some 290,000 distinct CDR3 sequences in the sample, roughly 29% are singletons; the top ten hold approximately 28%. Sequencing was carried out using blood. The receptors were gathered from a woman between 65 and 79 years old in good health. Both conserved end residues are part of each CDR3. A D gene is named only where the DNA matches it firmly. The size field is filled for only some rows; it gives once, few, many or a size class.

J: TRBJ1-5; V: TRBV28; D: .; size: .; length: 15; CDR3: CASSLWGYSNQPQHF; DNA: TGTGCCAGCAGTTTATGGGGTTATAGCAATCAGCCCCAGCATTTT
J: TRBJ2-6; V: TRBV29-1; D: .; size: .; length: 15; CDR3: CSVEDPSSGANVLTF; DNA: TGCAGCGTTGAAGATCCATCCTCTGGGGCCAACGTCCTGACTTTC
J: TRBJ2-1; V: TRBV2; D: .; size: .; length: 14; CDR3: CAVKRAPSVNEQFF; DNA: TGTGCCGTAAAGCGGGCCCCTTCGGTAAATGAGCAGTTCTTC
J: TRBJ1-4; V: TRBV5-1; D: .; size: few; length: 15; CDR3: CASSFLGRLNEKLFF; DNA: TGCGCCAGCAGCTTCTTAGGACGGCTTAATGAAAAACTGTTTTTT
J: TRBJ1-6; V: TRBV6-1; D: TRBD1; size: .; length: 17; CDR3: CASRWGQRKTYNSPLHF; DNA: TGTGCCAGCAGGTGGGGACAGCGAAAAACCTATAATTCACCTCTCCACTTT
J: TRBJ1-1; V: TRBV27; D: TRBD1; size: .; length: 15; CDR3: CASSLTGTVNTEAFF; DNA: TGTGCCAGCAGTTTGACCGGGACAGTGAACACTGAAGCTTTCTTT
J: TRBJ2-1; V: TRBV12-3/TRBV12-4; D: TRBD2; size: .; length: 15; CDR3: CASNRLAGPYNEQFF; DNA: TGTGCCAGCAACCGACTAGCGGGACCTTACAATGAGCAGTTCTTC
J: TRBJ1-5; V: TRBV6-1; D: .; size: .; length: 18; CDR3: CASSETRWHPNSNQPQHF; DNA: TGTGCCAGCAGTGAGACGAGGTGGCACCCCAATAGCAATCAGCCCCAGCATTTT
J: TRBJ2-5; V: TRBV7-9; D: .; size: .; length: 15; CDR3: CASSHAGSPQETQYF; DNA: TGTGCCAGCAGCCATGCAGGGAGTCCCCAAGAGACCCAGTACTTC
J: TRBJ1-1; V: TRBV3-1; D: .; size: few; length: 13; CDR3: CASSQGWMSEAFF; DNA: TGTGCCAGCAGCCAAGGATGGATGAGTGAAGCTTTCTTT
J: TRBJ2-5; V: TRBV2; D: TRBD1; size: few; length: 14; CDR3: CASCRDSVGETQYF; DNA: TGTGCCAGCTGCCGGGACAGCGTAGGAGAGACCCAGTACTTC
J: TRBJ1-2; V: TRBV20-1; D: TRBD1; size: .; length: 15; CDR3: CSAGKQGGTNYGYTF; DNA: TGCAGTGCTGGCAAACAGGGGGGTACTAACTATGGCTACACCTTC
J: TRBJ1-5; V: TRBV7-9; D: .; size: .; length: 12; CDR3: CASTEGGKPQHF; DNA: TGTGCCAGCACGGAGGGGGGGAAGCCCCAGCATTTT
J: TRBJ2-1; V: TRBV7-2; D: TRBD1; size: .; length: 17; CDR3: CASSHPGRGQSRNEQFF; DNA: TGTGCCAGCAGTCATCCCGGCAGGGGGCAGTCCAGGAATGAGCAGTTCTTC
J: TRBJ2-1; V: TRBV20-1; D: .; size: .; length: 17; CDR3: CSARDRGGGLRNNEQFF; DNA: TGCAGTGCTAGAGATCGGGGCGGGGGCCTGCGAAACAATGAGCAGTTCTTC
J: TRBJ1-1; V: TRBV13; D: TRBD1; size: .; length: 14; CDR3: CASSPGQGFDEAFF; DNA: TGTGCCAGCAGCCCCGGACAGGGGTTCGATGAAGCTTTCTTT
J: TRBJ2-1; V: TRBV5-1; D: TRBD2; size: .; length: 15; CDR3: CASSFTSGPYNEQFF; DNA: TGCGCCAGCAGCTTTACTAGCGGCCCCTACAATGAGCAGTTCTTC
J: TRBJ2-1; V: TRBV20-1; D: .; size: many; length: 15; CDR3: CSARDPGPSLNEQFF; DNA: TGCAGTGCTAGAGATCCCGGACCTTCCCTAAATGAGCAGTTCTTC
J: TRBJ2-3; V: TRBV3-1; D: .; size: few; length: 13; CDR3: CASSHTPTDTQYF; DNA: TGTGCCAGCAGCCATACGCCGACAGATACGCAGTATTTT
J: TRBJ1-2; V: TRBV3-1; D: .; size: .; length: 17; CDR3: CASSQEYGAWGGYGYTF; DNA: TGTGCCAGCAGCCAAGAGTACGGCGCCTGGGGAGGCTATGGCTACACCTTC
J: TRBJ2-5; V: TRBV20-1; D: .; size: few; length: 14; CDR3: CNARDQGRVETQYF; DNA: TGCAATGCTAGAGATCAAGGGAGAGTGGAGACCCAGTACTTC